Shown below are 20 T cell receptor beta chains from a single sample sequenced in a study of blood T cell repertoires in COVID-19. The table came from immunoSEQ multiplex PCR; TCRdb's copy has only in-frame clones and leaves some out. The table records about 140,000 clones, approximately 84% of them present only once. Sequencing was done on a sample of peripheral blood. Source of these receptors: an elderly woman in a cohort sampled during active or convalescent COVID-19.

This clone was counted a single time. This chain links TRBV4-1 with TRBJ2-1; TRBD2 might be the D (5 bases). Germline CDR1 and CDR2: MGHRA and YSYEKL. The V and J ends lost 4 bases and 5 bases respectively, with 24 bases between them. CDR3 length: 18 residues. Here the CDR3 DNA reads TGCGCCAGCAGCCCCGGGATCATATATGCAAGGATGCACAATGAGCAGTTCTTC. Amino acids: CASSPGIIYARMHNEQFF.

This rearrangement joins TRBV5-1 to TRBJ1-4; TRBD1 matches 9 bases. The germline gives CDR1 SGHRS, CDR2 YFSETQ. This CDR3 spans 14 amino acids. V lost 1 base, J lost 6 bases, and 1 base stayed unmatched. The CDR3 nucleotides read TGCGCCAGCAGCTTGACAGGGGGCGATGAAAAACTGTTTTTT. Residues: CASSLTGGDEKLFF. The entire variable domain, with the rest obtained from reference TRBV5-1 and TRBJ1-4, is as follows: KAGVTQTPRYLIKTRGQQVTLSCSPISGHRSVSWYQQTPGQGLQFLFEYFSETQRNKGNFPGRFSGRQFSNSRSEMNVSTLELGDSALYLCASSLTGGDEKLFFGSGTQLSVL.

The V call is TRBV18, the J call TRBJ1-6; D gene ambiguous. There are 15 residues in the CDR3. Germline lookup yields CDR1 KGHSH and CDR2 LQKENI. The ends were cut back, 3 bases at V and 3 bases at J, with 9 bases in the middle. The CDR3: CASSPSGNYNSPLHF. Written as DNA, the CDR3 is TGTGCCAGCTCACCCTCGGGGAACTATAATTCACCCCTCCACTTT.

V and J are TRBV6-6 and TRBJ2-2; 7 bases line up with TRBD2. The J segment lost 8 bases and the V segment lost 6 bases, leaving 9 bases of the junction unmatched. The length of the CDR3 is 14 residues. Germline CDR1 MNHNY, CDR2 SVGAGI (reference sequence). CDR3 nucleotides: TGTGCCAGCAGGGGAGGGTTCGGGGTAGGGGAGCTGTTTTTT. Its translation: CASRGGFGVGELFF.

The chain joins TRBV6-6 to TRBJ1-5, with D maybe TRBD1 (6 bases). Trimming took 5 bases from V and 4 from J, leaving 9 bases between them. Germline V lookup: CDR1 MNHNY, CDR2 SVGAGI (reference sequence). The CDR3 loop spans 13 amino acids. The DNA of the CDR3 is TGTGCCAGCAGTCTACAGGGAAATCAGCCCCAGCATTTT. The encoded protein is CASSLQGNQPQHF.

The rearrangement uses TRBV7-8 and TRBJ1-1, with no clear D. The CDR3 covers 11 residues. Germline assignment: CDR1 SGHVS and CDR2 FQNEAQ. The V gene lost 8 bases and the J gene lost 5 bases, with 9 bases spanning the gap. CDR3 region: CASSVRTEAFF. The CDR3 DNA reads TGTGCCAGCTCGGTCAGGACTGAAGCTTTCTTT.

As regards this clone: Sequence at one end of the junction differs from germline and may be a read error. The CDR3 here is CPRVAEQNTGELFF. The CDR3 coding sequence is TGCCCCCGGGTGGCCGAGCAGAACACCGGGGAGCTGTTTTTT. V and J are TRBV19 and TRBJ2-2, with D unresolved. Germline CDR1 is LNHDA and CDR2 is SQIVND (reference sequence). There are 14 residues in the CDR3.

V usage is TRBV28 and J usage is TRBJ1-1, with 7 nucleotides matching TRBD1. The CDR3 runs to 14 residues. Germline lookup yields CDR1 MDHEN and CDR2 SYDVKM. V shed 8 bases, J shed 4 bases, and the junction held 10 bases outside the gene matches. The CDR3 region has the DNA TGTGCCAGCCGCAACGACAGGGCGGTCACTGAAGCTTTCTTT. This sequence encodes CASRNDRAVTEAFF. Looking up the rest from reference TRBV28 and TRBJ1-1 gives the full variable domain: DVKVTQSSRYLVKRTGEKVFLECVQDMDHENMFWYRQDPGLGLRLIYFSYDVKMKEKGDIPEGYSVSREKKERFSLILESASTNQTSMYLCASRNDRAVTEAFFGQGTRLTVV.

V and J are TRBV2 and TRBJ1-6, with unresolved D. V shed 2 bases and J shed 6 bases, with 14 bases lying between them. From germline, CDR1 is SNHLY and CDR2 FYNNEI. The CDR3 sequence is 16 residues long. In DNA, the CDR3 is TGTGCCAGCAGTGAACGGGGTGGAAAGGTTAATTCACCCCTCCACTTT. The encoded protein is CASSERGGKVNSPLHF.

This chain uses TRBV18 with TRBJ1-2, with TRBD1 identical over 12 bases. The CDR3 is 14 residues long. Germline CDR1 KGHSH, CDR2 LQKENI. The ends lost 4 bases at V and 6 bases at J; junction bases unmatched: 3. CDR3 sequence reads: CASSQGQGADGYTF. The DNA of the CDR3 is TGTGCCAGCTCACAGGGACAGGGGGCCGATGGCTACACCTTC.

A single count supports this clone. The V call is TRBV28, the J call TRBJ1-3, with TRBD1 matching 8 bases. The ends lost 6 bases at V and 5 bases at J; junction bases unmatched: 9. Germline CDR1 is MDHEN and CDR2 is SYDVKM. This CDR3 is built from 15 residues. This CDR3 is CASSDPRGRRNTIYF. CDR3 DNA sequence: TGTGCCAGCAGCGATCCCAGGGGGCGTAGAAACACCATATATTTT.

The V and J genes are TRBV5-5 and TRBJ2-2; D is undetermined. Per the germline V gene, CDR1 is SGHKS and CDR2 is YYEKEE (reference sequence). V lost 3 bases to trimming and J lost 0 bases, with 6 bases between them. The CDR3 totals 14 residues. This CDR3 is CASSWPSNTGELFF. In DNA, the CDR3 is TGTGCCAGCAGCTGGCCCTCGAACACCGGGGAGCTGTTTTTT.

The CDR3 DNA reads TGTGCCAGCAGTTTAGCCATCCGGGTTGGAGATTCACCCCTCCACTTT. It translates to CASSLAIRVGDSPLHF. The genes are TRBV27 and TRBJ1-6, with D hard to call. Germline lookup yields CDR1 MNHEY and CDR2 SMNVEV (reference sequence). CDR3 size: 16 residues. V dropped 2 bases and J dropped 8 bases, with 16 bases sitting between them.

The J gene is TRBJ2-3, the V gene TRBV9; 7 bases align to TRBD1. The trim removed 0 bases at V and 3 bases at J, leaving 4 bases unmatched. There are 15 residues in the CDR3. CDR1 SGDLS and CDR2 YYNGEE come from the germline V gene. The CDR3 here is CASSVARGRTDTQYF. CDR3 nucleotides: TGTGCCAGCAGCGTAGCGAGGGGGCGAACAGATACGCAGTATTTT.

The rearrangement joins TRBV7-9 to TRBJ2-3; 7 bases align to TRBD2. Germline values: CDR1 SEHNR, CDR2 FQNEAQ (reference sequence). This CDR3 is 17 amino acids long. With 5 bases clipped from V and 3 bases from J, the junction kept 14 bases outside the gene matches. The CDR3 loop reads CASSPLRGAGETDTQYF. The DNA for the CDR3 is TGTGCCAGCAGCCCCCTAAGGGGTGCGGGGGAGACAGATACGCAGTATTTT.

This chain links TRBV11-2 with TRBJ2-5; TRBD2 agrees at 10 bases. This CDR3 region has 15 residues. After removal of 2 bases from V and 7 bases from J, the junction contained 7 bases not matched to a gene. Germline V CDR1 and CDR2: SGHAT, FQNNGV. The CDR3 sequence is CASSLSSGGLATQYF. CDR3 DNA: TGTGCCAGCAGCTTAAGTAGCGGGGGGCTCGCGACCCAGTACTTC.

Comments on this clone: A read error may produce the germline difference seen at one junction end. The chain has TRBV7-7 and TRBJ1-1; no clear D gene. The CDR3 contains 11 residues. Germline V gene lookup returns CDR1 SSHAT and CDR2 FNYEAQ (reference sequence). The CDR3: CASSPLSEAFF. In nucleotides, the CDR3 is TGTGCTAGCAGCCCCCTTTCTGAAGCTTTCTTT.

This sequence joins TRBV19 and TRBJ1-5, with D possibly being TRBD1 (6 bases). CDR1 is LNHDA and CDR2 is SQIVND in the germline V gene (reference sequence). The ends were cut back, 5 bases at V and 3 bases at J, with 8 bases in the middle. The CDR3 consists of 13 residues. The CDR3, as DNA: TGTGCCAGTAGTGGACAGCTCAATCAGCCCCAGCATTTT. This encodes CASSGQLNQPQHF.

Here the CDR3 DNA reads TGTGCCAGTAGTTTTGGAGGGCGAACAACTAATGAAAAACTGTTTTTT. The encoded protein is CASSFGGRTTNEKLFF. V is TRBV19 and J is TRBJ1-4, with D unresolved. The CDR3 runs 16 residues. Germline V lookup: CDR1 LNHDA, CDR2 SQIVND (reference sequence). The V end lost 5 bases, the J end lost 0 bases, and 13 bases lay between the germline ends.

Turning to this clone: At one boundary the junction diverges from the germline segment, which might be a read error. The chain carries TRBV2 and TRBJ2-7; TRBD1 might be the D (6 bases). CDR1 and CDR2 from the germline V gene are SNHLY and FYNNEI. The CDR3 extends over 14 amino acids. Written as DNA, the CDR3 is TGTGCCAGCAGTAGCCTTATTGGGGGCTACGAGCAGCACTTC. Translated: CASSSLIGGYEQHF.